This T cell receptor (beta chain) was identified during a study of T cell responses to AZD1222 COVID-19 vaccine. Study-level points and caveats: Close to half of all spike-specific TCRs reportedly target regions of the variants that are unmutated.

TCRdb's copy holds only in-frame clones and misses some; the assay was immunoSEQ multiplex PCR. There are around 150,000 clones in the sample; approximately 92% occur only once, and 3.6% lies in the top ten. Combined were second doses at about 4 or about 12 weeks. As regards this clone: Its antigen is still unknown.

The CDR3 totals 13 residues. The germline V gene has CDR1 MNHEY and CDR2 SVGAGI. V was clipped by 5 bases and J by 8 bases, with 15 bases between them. This chain joins TRBV6-5 and TRBJ1-2; D perhaps matches TRBD1 (5 bases). Sample: peripheral blood, taken 28 days after the second AZD1222 dose. The receptor comes from an adult who received the AZD1222 COVID-19 vaccine. This chain's CDR3 is CASSPVGARGYTF. In DNA form, the CDR3 reads TGTGCCAGCAGTCCAGTCGGGGCCAGGGGCTACACCTTC.